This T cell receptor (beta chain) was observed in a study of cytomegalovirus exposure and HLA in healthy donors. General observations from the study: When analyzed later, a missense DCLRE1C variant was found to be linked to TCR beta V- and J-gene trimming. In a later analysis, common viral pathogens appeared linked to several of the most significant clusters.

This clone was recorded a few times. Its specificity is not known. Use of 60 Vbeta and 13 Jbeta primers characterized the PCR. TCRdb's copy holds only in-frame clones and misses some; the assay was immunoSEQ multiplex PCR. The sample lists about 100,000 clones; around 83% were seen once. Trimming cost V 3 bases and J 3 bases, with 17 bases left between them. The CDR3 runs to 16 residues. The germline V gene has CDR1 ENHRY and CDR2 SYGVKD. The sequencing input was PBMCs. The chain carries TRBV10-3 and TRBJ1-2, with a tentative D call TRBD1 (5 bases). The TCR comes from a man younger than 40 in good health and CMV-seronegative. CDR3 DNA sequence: TGTGCCATCAGTGACTTAACGTATGGGGCCTACTATGGCTACACCTTC. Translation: CAISDLTYGAYYGYTF.